One sample yielded the 22 T cell receptor beta chains listed below, sequenced in a study of blood T cell repertoires in COVID-19. Measured with immunoSEQ multiplex PCR; TCRdb has only the in-frame clones, and not every one. Of roughly 60,000 clones in the sample, over 75% were seen once. The sample comprised peripheral blood. The receptor set was obtained from an elderly man with acute or convalescent COVID-19.

This rearrangement joins TRBV7-9 to TRBJ2-3, with 7 bases aligning to TRBD1. Germline V gives CDR1 SEHNR, CDR2 FQNEAQ (reference sequence). The CDR3 runs to 14 residues. Germline trimming cut 4 bases from V and 3 bases from J; bases unmatched to any gene: 4. As DNA, the CDR3 is TGTGCCAGCAGCTCGACAGGGCGAACAGATACGCAGTATTTT. Its protein is CASSSTGRTDTQYF.

The rearrangement links TRBV5-1 to TRBJ2-3, with 9 bases lining up with TRBD1. The CDR3 is 15 residues long. After removal of 2 bases from V and 3 bases from J, the junction contained 4 bases not matched to a gene. Germline V gene lookup returns CDR1 SGHRS and CDR2 YFSETQ. The CDR3 bases are TGCGCCAGCAGCTTACCGGGACAGGGAACAGATACGCAGTATTTT. Protein: CASSLPGQGTDTQYF.

To note about this clone: Other DNA sequences in the sample encode the same CDR3. The genes are TRBV5-6 and TRBJ2-7; 11 nucleotides agree with TRBD2. Losses at the gene ends were 4 bases for V and 1 base for J; bases not matched to a gene: 1. Germline loops: CDR1 SGHDT, CDR2 YYEEEE. The CDR3 is 14 amino acids. The CDR3 spells CASSLAGGSYEQYF. In nucleotides, the CDR3 is TGTGCCAGCAGCCTAGCGGGGGGATCCTACGAGCAGTACTTC.

The chain uses TRBV7-6 and TRBJ2-1, with 7 bases lining up with TRBD2. Germline V gives CDR1 SGHVS, CDR2 FNYEAQ. This CDR3 contains 17 residues. Trimming removed 0 bases from V and 2 bases from J; junction bases left unmatched: 7. CDR3 nucleotide sequence: TGTGCCAGCAGCTTAGCTGGCAGTGGGGGGGCCTACAATGAGCAGTTCTTC. Protein: CASSLAGSGGAYNEQFF.

V usage is TRBV2 and J usage is TRBJ1-6; weak D call: TRBD1 (5 bases). CDR1 SNHLY and CDR2 FYNNEI come from the germline V gene. The CDR3 contains 14 residues. The V gene lost 7 bases and the J gene lost 8 bases, with 15 bases spanning the gap. Written as DNA, the CDR3 is TGTGCCAGCAAGCGGGCGCCGGGGGATTCACCCCTCCACTTT. Its protein is CASKRAPGDSPLHF.

V and J are TRBV20-1 and TRBJ2-5; D perhaps matches TRBD2 (7 bases). The CDR3 spans 16 residues. V was cut by 3 bases and J by 4 bases, with 21 bases left in between. Germline V gene sequence: CDR1 DFQATT, CDR2 SNEGSKA (reference sequence). In nucleotides, the CDR3 is TGCAGTGCTAGTCCGCCCGTGGGGGGCGGGGGAGAGACCCAGTACTTC. Translated, it gives CSASPPVGGGGETQYF.

The rearrangement joins TRBV4-1 to TRBJ1-3; TRBD1 agrees at 9 bases. Losses at the gene ends were 5 bases for V and 7 bases for J; bases not matched to a gene: 12. The CDR3 is 16 residues long. Germline loops: CDR1 MGHRA, CDR2 YSYEKL. The CDR3 is CASSAQTGGRSNTIYF. DNA of the CDR3: TGCGCCAGCAGCGCCCAAACAGGGGGCCGAAGTAACACCATATATTTT.

The chain carries TRBV11-2 and TRBJ2-1; no firm D call. The V end lost 1 base, the J end lost 4 bases, and 11 bases lay between the germline ends. CDR3 length: 15 amino acids. Germline CDR1 SGHAT, CDR2 FQNNGV. The CDR3 loop is CASSLGGQKYNEQFF. DNA for the CDR3: TGTGCCAGCAGCTTAGGTGGCCAGAAATACAATGAGCAGTTCTTC.

Comment on this clone: Other DNA sequences in the sample encode the same CDR3. The chain combines TRBV6-1 with TRBJ2-3; tentatively, D is TRBD2 (6 bases). Trimming removed 0 bases at V and 3 bases at J, with 7 bases between. The CDR3 length is 14 residues. Looked up from germline, CDR1 is MNHNS and CDR2 is SASEGT. In DNA, the CDR3 is TGTGCCAGCAGTGAAGCGGGGGGAACAGATACGCAGTATTTT. This translates into CASSEAGGTDTQYF.

This chain joins TRBV27 and TRBJ1-2; TRBD1 agrees at 8 bases. This CDR3 contains 15 residues. V lost 3 bases, J lost 9 bases, and 12 bases stayed unmatched. Germline CDR1 MNHEY, CDR2 SMNVEV (reference sequence). The CDR3 DNA sequence: TGTGCCAGCAGTTTTAATCAGGGGGCAGGGGAGCGCTACACCTTC. This translates into CASSFNQGAGERYTF.

This chain links TRBV28 with TRBJ1-5; no clear D. The V gene's germline CDR1 is MDHEN and CDR2 SYDVKM. CDR3 length: 13 amino acids. The V gene lost 7 bases and the J gene lost 7 bases, with 14 bases spanning the gap. In DNA form, the CDR3 reads TGTGCCAGCATCGGCGGGGTCGGACAGCCCCAGCATTTT. This codes for CASIGGVGQPQHF.

J is TRBJ2-2 and V is TRBV7-2; TRBD2 aligns across 9 bases. Trimming at V came to 11 bases and at J to 6 bases, leaving 16 bases not matched to a gene. Germline CDR1 reads SGHTA; CDR2 reads FQGNSA. This CDR3 is 16 amino acids long. The CDR3 loop reads CAGSASLAGGPGELFF. As DNA, the CDR3 is TGTGCCGGATCAGCCTCCCTGGCGGGGGGGCCCGGGGAGCTGTTTTTT.

The J gene is TRBJ2-3, the V gene TRBV11-3; TRBD2 matches 10 bases. CDR3 size: 18 residues. Trimming removed 1 base from V and 0 bases from J; junction bases left unmatched: 7. Looked up from germline, CDR1 is SGHNT and CDR2 is YENEEA. CDR3: CASSLVGSGGPSTDTQYF. CDR3 nucleotide sequence: TGTGCCAGCAGCTTAGTAGGTAGCGGGGGGCCTAGCACAGATACGCAGTATTTT.

V gene TRBV3-1 (or the pseudogene TRBV3-2) combines with J gene TRBJ2-4; 14 nucleotides align to TRBD2. Germline loops: CDR1 LGHDT, CDR2 YNNKEL (reference sequence). This CDR3 comprises 15 residues. V gave up 6 bases and J gave up 3 bases; unmatched junction bases: 1. The CDR3 sequence: CASSGLAGGKNIQYF. The CDR3 DNA follows: TGTGCCAGCAGTGGACTAGCGGGGGGCAAAAACATTCAGTACTTC.

As to this clone: Compared with germline, one end of the junction differs, possibly owing to a read error. The rearrangement uses TRBV7-7 and TRBJ2-2; TRBD1 might be the D (6 bases). The CDR3 totals 15 residues. Germline V gene data show CDR1 as SSHAT and CDR2 as FNYEAQ (reference sequence). CDR3 nucleotide sequence: TGTGCTAGCAGCGCCGGGACACAGAACACCGGGGAGCTGTTTTTT. It is translated as CASSAGTQNTGELFF.

As DNA, the CDR3 is TGTGCCAGCAGTTCTACCCTCCCGGGGAGTGAAAAACTGTTTTTT. It specifies CASSSTLPGSEKLFF. This chain links TRBV27 with TRBJ1-4; D is unresolved. There are 15 residues in the CDR3. CDR1 and CDR2 (germline): MNHEY, SMNVEV (reference sequence). V lost 4 bases and J lost 7, with 16 bases in between.

The chain joins TRBV7-2 to TRBJ2-1; D gene uncertain. Germline lookup yields CDR1 SGHTA and CDR2 FQGNSA. V was trimmed by 3 bases and J by 12 bases, leaving 15 bases between them. CDR3 length: 13 amino acids. The CDR3 nucleotides are TGTGCCAGCAGCTTTAGTACCGACATGTTGCAGTTCTTC. It encodes CASSFSTDMLQFF.

J is TRBJ2-5 and V is TRBV19, with a weak D call TRBD2 (5 bases). CDR1 and CDR2 from the germline V gene are LNHDA and SQIVND (reference sequence). The V end was cut by 5 bases, the J end by 7 bases, with 8 bases between. CDR3 length equals 11 residues. The CDR3 loop is CASSEGRTQYF. CDR3 nucleotides: TGTGCCAGTAGTGAGGGTCGGACCCAGTACTTC.

The rearrangement uses TRBV24-1 and TRBJ1-6; D gene ambiguous. Germline CDR1 is KGHDR and CDR2 is SFDVKD. V shed 4 bases and J shed 5 bases, with 8 bases lying between them. CDR3 length equals 14 residues. CDR3 region: CATSDRENNSPLHF. As DNA, the CDR3 is TGTGCCACCAGTGACCGAGAAAATAATTCACCCCTCCACTTT.

J is TRBJ2-3 and V is TRBV20-1; D unresolved. The CDR3 is 11 amino acids. From germline, CDR1 is DFQATT and CDR2 SNEGSKA (reference sequence). Between the trimmed V and J ends, which lost 6 bases and 5 bases, there was a span of 9 bases. CDR3 loop: CSAELLDTQYF. CDR3 nucleotides: TGCAGTGCCGAACTTTTAGATACGCAGTATTTT.

The DNA for the CDR3 is TGTGCCAGTAGAAGGCCCGACAGATCCACTGAAGCTTTCTTT. Translated, it gives CASRRPDRSTEAFF. The rearrangement uses TRBV19 and TRBJ1-1, with D possibly TRBD1 on 5 matching bases. This CDR3 is built from 14 residues. Germline V CDR1 and CDR2: LNHDA, SQIVND (reference sequence). Trimming left V 6 bases short and J 4 bases short, with 15 bases between.

The rearrangement links TRBV29-1 to TRBJ1-1, with D tentatively TRBD1 (6 bases). V was shortened by 4 bases and J by 4 bases, with 10 bases between the two germline ends. CDR1 and CDR2 from the germline V gene are SQVTM and ANQGSEA. The CDR3 loop spans 12 amino acids. CDR3 loop: CSVGRGATEAFF. As DNA, the CDR3 is TGCAGCGTTGGTCGGGGGGCCACTGAAGCTTTCTTT.